This entry lists 9 T cell receptor beta chains sequenced from one sample in a study of Ad26.COV2.S vaccination and SARS-CoV-2 variants. TCRdb's copy holds only in-frame clones and misses some; the assay was immunoSEQ multiplex PCR. The table has 250,000 or so clones, approximately 88% seen once. Treatment indicated: some 20 received Ad26.COV2.S at low or high dose, single or two shots; about 5 received placebo; per-sample allocation not given. Day 63 after the first injection of vaccine or placebo was the sampling time. Sequencing used peripheral blood, obtained in a trial of Ad26.COV2.S vaccine versus placebo. The receptor source for this set is a person aged 18-60 years who received the Ad26.COV2.S COVID-19 vaccine or a placebo.

The rearrangement links TRBV9 to TRBJ2-5; no reliable D call. This CDR3 has 14 residues. Germline V gene data show CDR1 as SGDLS and CDR2 as YYNGEE. Trimming left V 1 base short and J 2 bases short, with 9 bases between. In DNA, the CDR3 is TGTGCCAGCAGCGTACTGATGGATCAAGAGACCCAGTACTTC. Its protein is CASSVLMDQETQYF.

The rearrangement links TRBV19 to TRBJ1-2, with D perhaps matching TRBD1 (5 bases). The CDR3 totals 11 residues. From germline, CDR1 is LNHDA and CDR2 SQIVND (reference sequence). Between the trimmed V and J ends, which lost 6 bases and 6 bases, there was a span of 8 bases. CDR3 in amino acids: CASRGEDGYTF. In DNA form, the CDR3 reads TGTGCCAGTAGGGGGGAAGATGGCTACACCTTC.

V gene TRBV4-1 combines with J gene TRBJ1-5; D gene ambiguous. The CDR3 totals 14 residues. Germline assignment: CDR1 MGHRA and CDR2 YSYEKL. V shed 2 bases and J shed 6 bases, with 11 bases lying between them. CDR3 sequence (DNA): TGCGCCAGCAGCCAAACCCGGGTCCTTCAGCCCCAGCATTTT. Protein sequence: CASSQTRVLQPQHF.

V and J are TRBV10-1 and TRBJ2-5; D uncertain. The CDR3 sequence is 14 residues long. Germline lookup yields CDR1 WNHNN and CDR2 SYGVQD (reference sequence). V lost 7 bases and J 2 bases, leaving 14 bases between the germline ends. The CDR3 loop is CASTRPQKQETQYF. As DNA, the CDR3 is TGCGCCAGCACGAGACCTCAGAAGCAAGAGACCCAGTACTTC.

The rearrangement joins TRBV6-5 to TRBJ2-7; D call uncertain. The CDR3 runs 13 residues. CDR1 is MNHEY, CDR2 SVGAGI, per germline. V was pared by 10 bases and J by 3 bases, with 16 bases between. The CDR3 nucleotides are TGTGCCACCCAGTGGAGCCCTCTCTACGAGCAGTACTTC. Translating gives CATQWSPLYEQYF.

The chain has TRBV7-6 and TRBJ1-6, with 8 nucleotides matching TRBD1. CDR1 and CDR2 (germline): SGHVS, FNYEAQ. The CDR3 consists of 15 residues. V was pared by 5 bases and J by 10 bases, with 10 bases of the junction left unmatched. CDR3 amino acids: CASSAEQGALSPLHF. As DNA, the CDR3 is TGTGCCAGCAGCGCCGAGCAGGGGGCTCTCTCACCCCTCCACTTT.

The chain uses TRBV5-4 and TRBJ2-3, with unresolved D. This CDR3 is built from 14 residues. V gave up 4 bases and J gave up 5 bases, with 14 bases separating them. From germline, CDR1 is SGHNT and CDR2 YYREEE (reference sequence). CDR3 sequence reads: CASSPGPSKDTQYF. The CDR3 DNA follows: TGTGCCAGCAGCCCCGGTCCCTCGAAAGATACGCAGTATTTT.

The chain carries TRBV29-1 and TRBJ2-5, with 7 bases fitting TRBD2. The CDR3 spans 12 residues. V gave up 6 bases and J gave up 5 bases; unmatched junction bases: 6. Germline V CDR1 and CDR2: SQVTM, ANQGSEA. The CDR3 DNA follows: TGCAGCGTGGGTGGGGGAGGGGAGACCCAGTACTTC. Translated, it gives CSVGGGGETQYF.

This clone occurred once. The V gene is TRBV6-5, the J gene TRBJ1-2; D might be TRBD1 (6 bases). Between the trimmed V and J ends, which lost 7 bases and 6 bases, there was a span of 15 bases. In germline, CDR1 is MNHEY, CDR2 SVGAGI. This CDR3 has 13 residues. CDR3 sequence: CASTPLRGNGYTF. DNA of the CDR3: TGTGCCAGCACTCCCCTTAGGGGGAATGGCTACACCTTC.